The clone carrying this T cell receptor (beta chain) was observed a few times. Its target is unknown. TCRdb's table, derived via immunoSEQ multiplex PCR, lists solely in-frame clones and lacks some. The sample carries some 9,700 clones, 55% to 75% recorded once. The V and J ends lost 7 bases and 2 bases, in that order; junction bases with no gene match: 16. Germline V gene data show CDR1 as SQVTM and CDR2 as ANQGSEA. The CDR3 length is 17 residues. This specimen comes from a study of CD4+ T cells in melanoma. Study-wide results and caveats: A reported correlation linked neoantigen-specific CD4+ T cells to CD8+, macrophage and B cell function. Reportedly, melanoma neoantigen-specific CD4+ T cells showed varied differentiation states.

Sequenced: tumor tissue. The receptor was derived from a human donor with melanoma. This rearrangement joins TRBV29-1 to TRBJ2-3, with 9 bases fitting TRBD2. The CDR3 coding sequence is TGCAGCGCGGTGGACCCGCGAGCTAGCGGGGACACAGATACGCAGTATTTT. It yields the protein CSAVDPRASGDTDTQYF.